The 28 T cell receptor beta chains below were found in one sample sequenced in a study of cytotoxic CD8 clonotypes in ibrutinib-treated CLL. Profiling relied on immunoSEQ multiplex PCR, and the TCRdb table lists in-frame clones only, not all of them. The profile covers around 310,000 clones, with about 80% appearing a single time and 5% to 7% taken by the ten largest. Sample: PBMCs, taken before ibrutinib treatment. These receptors all come from a human donor with chronic lymphocytic leukemia.

This clone showed up just once. The CDR3 coding sequence is TGTGCCAGCAGCTTATCGCCACCCGGGACTAGCGGGGCGGACGGGGAGCTGTTTTTT. It translates to CASSLSPPGTSGADGELFF. V gene TRBV7-6 combines with J gene TRBJ2-2, with 13 nucleotides matching TRBD2. CDR1 is SGHVS and CDR2 is FNYEAQ in the germline V gene. The CDR3 runs to 19 residues. The V gene end was trimmed by 2 bases and the J gene end by 7 bases; junction bases not matched to a gene: 13.

The rearrangement links TRBV27 to TRBJ2-5; 8 bases agree with TRBD2. Germline V gene data show CDR1 as MNHEY and CDR2 as SMNVEV (reference sequence). The trim removed 5 bases at V and 1 base at J, leaving 3 bases unmatched. The CDR3 length is 14 residues. CDR3 in amino acids: CASSQLAVQETQYF. CDR3 nucleotides: TGTGCCAGCAGTCAACTAGCGGTCCAAGAGACCCAGTACTTC.

The chain employs TRBV5-6 and TRBJ2-1, with D tentatively TRBD2 (6 bases). The CDR3 has 16 amino acids. The V gene lost 0 bases and the J gene lost 3 bases, with 13 bases spanning the gap. Germline CDR1 and CDR2: SGHDT and YYEEEE. The chain's CDR3 is CASSLGRLAYYNEQFF. CDR3 nucleotide sequence: TGTGCCAGCAGCTTGGGGCGTCTAGCGTACTACAATGAGCAGTTCTTC.

The count of this clone is one. The chain carries TRBV7-9 and TRBJ2-2, with unresolved D. The CDR3 has 16 amino acids. V was pared by 4 bases and J by 0 bases, with 12 bases between. Germline CDR1 and CDR2: SEHNR and FQNEAQ (reference sequence). CDR3 residues: CASSSGWAANTGELFF. For the CDR3, the DNA is TGTGCCAGCAGCTCCGGGTGGGCGGCGAACACCGGGGAGCTGTTTTTT.

V usage is TRBV9 and J usage is TRBJ2-1, with 12 bases fitting TRBD2. The CDR3 contains 16 residues. The J segment lost 10 bases and the V segment lost 6 bases, leaving 14 bases of the junction unmatched. Germline V lookup: CDR1 SGDLS, CDR2 YYNGEE. CDR3 residues: CASTLGASGREVEQFF. The CDR3 nucleotides read TGTGCCAGCACCCTGGGGGCTAGCGGGAGGGAAGTGGAGCAGTTCTTC.

The V gene is TRBV27, the J gene TRBJ2-5; the match to TRBD1 covers 8 bases. Germline trimming cut 4 bases from V and 3 bases from J; bases unmatched to any gene: 4. Germline V gives CDR1 MNHEY, CDR2 SMNVEV (reference sequence). The CDR3 loop spans 14 amino acids. This CDR3 is CASSSSDREETQYF. The CDR3 coding sequence is TGTGCCAGCAGTTCCTCGGACAGGGAAGAGACCCAGTACTTC.

This clone has a handful of counts. This sequence joins TRBV7-6 and TRBJ1-5; the match to TRBD1 covers 10 bases. Germline CDR1 reads SGHVS; CDR2 reads FNYEAQ. The CDR3 runs 15 residues. With V trimmed by 5 bases and J by 7 bases, 8 bases remained unmatched. CDR3 sequence (DNA): TGTGCCAGCAGCCCAAGACAGGGGGCCCGGCAGCCCCAGCATTTT. Amino acids: CASSPRQGARQPQHF. Combining the CDR3 with reference TRBV7-6 and TRBJ1-5 gives the whole variable domain GAGVSQSPRYKVTKRGQDVALRCDPISGHVSLYWYRQALGQGPEFLTYFNYEAQQDKSGLPNDRFSAERPEGSISTLTIQRTEQRDSAMYRCASSPRQGARQPQHFGDGTRLSIL.

This chain joins TRBV5-5 and TRBJ2-5; no clear D gene. Per the germline V gene, CDR1 is SGHKS and CDR2 is YYEKEE (reference sequence). This CDR3 has 10 residues. Trimming stripped 8 bases from V and 5 bases from J, with 7 bases between. The CDR3 DNA is TGTGCCAGGGAGAACGAGACCCAGTACTTC. Protein product: CARENETQYF.

This chain joins TRBV28 and TRBJ2-1; 12 bases are a match to TRBD1. Germline assignment: CDR1 MDHEN and CDR2 SYDVKM. The CDR3 contains 15 residues. With V trimmed by 4 bases and J by 9 bases, 7 bases remained unmatched. The CDR3 spells CASSSPGQGAGEQFF. The DNA for the CDR3 is TGTGCCAGCAGTTCTCCGGGACAGGGGGCAGGTGAGCAGTTCTTC.

This clone was seen a few times. This chain uses TRBV2 with TRBJ2-7; tentatively, D is TRBD1 or TRBD2 (5 bases each). This CDR3 contains 15 residues. Deletions cut 4 bases from V and 7 bases from J, with 20 bases between. In germline, CDR1 is SNHLY, CDR2 FYNNEI. The CDR3: CASSVGPSETWEQYF. The CDR3 region has the DNA TGTGCCAGCAGTGTGGGACCGAGTGAAACGTGGGAGCAGTACTTC.

The gene calls are TRBV19 and TRBJ2-7; TRBD2 matches at 13 bases. V shed 6 bases, J shed 4 bases, and the junction held 6 bases outside the gene matches. This CDR3 has 15 amino acids. The germline CDR1 and CDR2 sequences are LNHDA and SQIVND (reference sequence). This CDR3 reads CASSRLAGGSYEQYF. The DNA for the CDR3 is TGTGCCAGTAGCAGACTAGCGGGAGGTTCTTACGAGCAGTACTTC.

V usage is TRBV5-1 and J usage is TRBJ2-1, with D uncertain. Germline lookup yields CDR1 SGHRS and CDR2 YFSETQ. The CDR3 covers 12 residues. Trimming removed 0 bases at V and 9 bases at J, with 7 bases between. This CDR3 is CASSLEITEQFF. CDR3 sequence (DNA): TGCGCCAGCAGCTTGGAAATAACTGAGCAGTTCTTC.

The chain couples TRBV9 to TRBJ1-5; the D is unclear. Germline V gene sequence: CDR1 SGDLS, CDR2 YYNGEE. The CDR3 is 14 amino acids. The V end lost 0 bases, the J end lost 6 bases, and 10 bases lay between the germline ends. Here the CDR3 reads CASSVGGGPQPQHF. CDR3 nucleotides: TGTGCCAGCAGCGTAGGGGGTGGGCCTCAGCCCCAGCATTTT.

The sample holds one count of this clone. This rearrangement joins TRBV5-1 to TRBJ1-4; a weak D match, TRBD1 (6 bases). The V gene lost 2 bases and the J gene lost 0 bases, with 8 bases spanning the gap. The CDR3 is 15 residues long. Per the germline V gene, CDR1 is SGHRS and CDR2 is YFSETQ. The CDR3 nucleotides are TGCGCCAGCAGCTTCTACAGGGCAACTAATGAAAAACTGTTTTTT. It codes for CASSFYRATNEKLFF.

This clone came up a few times. The gene calls are TRBV27 and TRBJ2-1; no clear D gene. V shed 0 bases and J shed 8 bases, with 5 bases lying between them. The CDR3 runs to 12 residues. Per germline, CDR1 MNHEY and CDR2 SMNVEV (reference sequence). Written as DNA, the CDR3 is TGTGCCAGCAGTTTATCGAGGCATGAGCAGTTCTTC. It codes for CASSLSRHEQFF.

The gene calls are TRBV7-2 and TRBJ2-7; 12 nucleotides align to TRBD2. The CDR3 sequence is 18 residues long. V was pared by 2 bases and J by 0 bases, with 8 bases of the junction left unmatched. Germline V gene sequence: CDR1 SGHTA, CDR2 FQGNSA. CDR3: CASSLLTSGRWSSYEQYF. The CDR3 nucleotides are TGTGCCAGCAGCTTATTAACTAGCGGGAGGTGGAGCTCCTACGAGCAGTACTTC.

This clone was observed a single time. The V and J genes are TRBV7-9 and TRBJ2-1; D gene uncertain. This CDR3 is built from 14 residues. The germline V gene encodes CDR1 SEHNR and CDR2 FQNEAQ (reference sequence). V lost 1 base to trimming and J lost 9 bases, with 13 bases between them. The CDR3 region is CASSLVGIQAEQFF. The CDR3 DNA follows: TGTGCCAGCAGCTTAGTGGGAATCCAGGCTGAGCAGTTCTTC.

The chain uses TRBV10-1 and TRBJ1-2; D not resolved. CDR3 length equals 15 residues. CDR1 and CDR2 (germline): WNHNN, SYGVQD (reference sequence). The V end was cut by 1 base, the J end by 1 base, with 10 bases between. The CDR3 DNA is TGCGCCAGCAGTGAGTTCCTGAGCGGTAACTATGGCTACACCTTC. Translating gives CASSEFLSGNYGYTF.

The chain is built from TRBV5-4 and TRBJ2-5; 9 bases are a match to TRBD2. V lost 4 bases to trimming and J lost 1 base; unmatched junction nucleotides: 2. Germline values: CDR1 SGHNT, CDR2 YYREEE (reference sequence). The length of the CDR3 is 14 residues. The CDR3 region has the DNA TGTGCCAGCAGCGCGGGACTAGCCCAAGAGACCCAGTACTTC. Translated, it gives CASSAGLAQETQYF. Full variable domain (outside the CDR3, taken from reference TRBV5-4 and TRBJ2-5): ETGVTQSPTHLIKTRGQQVTLRCSSQSGHNTVSWYQQALGQGPQFIFQYYREEENGRGNFPPRFSGLQFPNYSSELNVNALELDDSALYLCASSAGLAQETQYFGPGTRLLVL.

The chain combines TRBV11-2 with TRBJ2-1; a weak D match, TRBD2 (5 bases). The length of the CDR3 is 13 residues. Trimming took off 4 bases at V and 12 bases at J, with 16 bases between the two ends. Germline assignment: CDR1 SGHAT and CDR2 FQNNGV. The CDR3 protein is CASSSILESGQFF. For the CDR3, the DNA is TGTGCCAGCAGCTCCATACTAGAATCGGGGCAGTTCTTC.

The chain uses TRBV7-3 and TRBJ2-5; D is possibly TRBD1 (7 bases). Germline CDR1 reads SGHTA; CDR2 reads FQGTGA. Deletions cut 5 bases from V and 0 bases from J, with 13 bases between. This CDR3 spans 15 amino acids. CDR3 loop: CASSVQGGDQETQYF. CDR3 nucleotide sequence: TGTGCCAGCAGCGTCCAGGGGGGAGACCAAGAGACCCAGTACTTC.

The chain carries TRBV6-6 and TRBJ2-7; D may be TRBD2 (5 bases). Germline V lookup: CDR1 MNHNY, CDR2 SVGAGI (reference sequence). V lost 0 bases to trimming and J lost 5 bases, with 11 bases between them. This CDR3 region has 14 residues. This chain's CDR3 is CASSYSLSVDEQYF. As DNA, the CDR3 is TGTGCCAGCAGTTACTCCCTTAGCGTGGACGAGCAGTACTTC.

This clone was observed a few times. V usage is TRBV28 and J usage is TRBJ2-7; 8 bases line up with TRBD2. From germline, CDR1 is MDHEN and CDR2 SYDVKM. The CDR3 runs to 14 residues. V gave up 2 bases and J gave up 4 bases; unmatched junction bases: 4. CDR3 sequence: CASSLPAGAYEQYF. The CDR3 DNA reads as TGTGCCAGCAGTTTACCAGCGGGAGCTTACGAGCAGTACTTC.

The rearrangement links TRBV5-1 to TRBJ2-1; TRBD2 agrees at 16 bases. In germline, CDR1 is SGHRS, CDR2 YFSETQ. Unmatched junction bases numbered 4, after V lost 4 bases and J lost 6 bases. The CDR3 is 16 residues long. CDR3 nucleotide sequence: TGCGCCAGCAGCGCCGGGACTAGCGGGAGGGGCAATGAGCAGTTCTTC. It codes for CASSAGTSGRGNEQFF.

V usage is TRBV28 and J usage is TRBJ1-4, with D maybe TRBD1 (6 bases). This CDR3 comprises 14 residues. V shed 6 bases and J shed 8 bases, with 16 bases lying between them. The germline V gene encodes CDR1 MDHEN and CDR2 SYDVKM. The DNA for the CDR3 is TGTGCCAGCAGACTTCGGGGGGCTGGCGAAAAACTGTTTTTT. Translation gives CASRLRGAGEKLFF.

This chain uses TRBV7-9 with TRBJ2-5, with D unresolved. Germline V gene data show CDR1 as SEHNR and CDR2 as FQNEAQ (reference sequence). The length of the CDR3 is 15 residues. With 6 bases removed from V and 2 bases from J, the gap between germline ends came to 16 bases. The CDR3 protein is CASRRVVQIQETQYF. The CDR3 DNA is TGTGCCAGCAGGCGAGTGGTACAGATTCAAGAGACCCAGTACTTC.

This chain joins TRBV7-8 and TRBJ1-1; D remains unclear. The CDR3 has 13 amino acids. Germline assignment: CDR1 SGHVS and CDR2 FQNEAQ. V lost 2 bases and J 3 bases, leaving 7 bases between the germline ends. This CDR3 reads CASSLLPDTEAFF. The CDR3 bases are TGTGCCAGCAGCTTACTCCCTGACACTGAAGCTTTCTTT.

V and J are TRBV14 and TRBJ2-7; 9 bases agree with TRBD1. CDR1 is SGHDN, CDR2 FVKESK, per germline. J was trimmed by 3 bases and V by 0 bases; bases with no gene match: 9. The CDR3 contains 17 residues. CDR3 coding DNA: TGTGCCAGCAGCCAAGATTCGGTTTGGGACAGGGACTACGAGCAGTACTTC. It encodes CASSQDSVWDRDYEQYF.